Listed below are T cell receptor beta chains from one sample, sequenced in a study of T cells in Graves' hyperthyroidism and ophthalmopathy. TCRdb re-called the multiplex PCR reads with MiXCR, one entry per CDR3 protein. The sample lists approximately 610,000 distinct CDR3 sequences; roughly 14% were seen once. What was sequenced was blood. The receptors were sampled from a woman aged 40 to 55 with Graves' ophthalmopathy. Both conserved end residues are part of each CDR3. Each record gives: V gene, J gene, D gene, CDR3 length, clone size, CDR3 protein, CDR3 DNA. D genes are given only for firm matches. Clone size, where shown, is once, few, many, or a class for clones that have expanded.

TRBV11-2	TRBJ2-5	TRBD2	16	few	CASSLEGLAGAETQYF	TGTGCCAGCAGCTTAGAAGGGCTAGCGGGAGCAGAGACCCAGTACTTC
TRBV20-1	TRBJ2-3	NA	12	few	CSARDHADTQYF	TGCAGTGCTAGAGATCACGCAGATACGCAGTATTTT
TRBV5-1	TRBJ2-2	TRBD2	16	few	CASSSQRGVPTGELFF	TGCGCCAGCAGCTCCCAACGGGGGGTCCCCACCGGGGAGCTGTTTTTT
TRBV7-2	TRBJ1-2	TRBD1	15	NA	CASSLKPAGGVSYTF	TGTGCCAGCAGCTTAAAACCGGCAGGGGGCGTTAGCTACACCTTC
TRBV28	TRBJ2-5	NA	13	many	CASSFDPKETQYF	TGTGCCAGCAGTTTTGATCCGAAAGAGACCCAGTACTTC
TRBV20-1	TRBJ2-7	NA	15	NA	CSASRQGRSSYEQYF	TGCAGTGCTAGCCGTCAAGGGCGTAGCTCCTACGAGCAGTACTTC
TRBV12-3/TRBV12-4	TRBJ2-7	TRBD1	16	many	CASSLVSGTGGDEQYF	TGTGCCAGCAGTTTGGTCTCCGGGACAGGGGGTGACGAGCAGTACTTC
TRBV19	TRBJ1-5	NA	16	many	CASSIRGVVGNQPQHF	TGTGCCAGTAGTATCCGAGGGGTTGTTGGCAATCAGCCCCAGCATTTT
TRBV10-3	TRBJ2-7	TRBD2	15	few	CAISEMAGATYEQYF	TGTGCCATCAGTGAGATGGCGGGAGCTACCTACGAGCAGTACTTC
TRBV12-3/TRBV12-4	TRBJ2-2	NA	14	few	CASNPELRTGELFF	TGTGCCAGCAACCCGGAATTAAGGACCGGGGAGCTGTTTTTT
TRBV28	TRBJ2-5	TRBD2	15	many	CASSLEGRAKETQYF	TGTGCCAGCAGTTTAGAGGGGAGGGCGAAAGAGACCCAGTACTTC
TRBV11-2	TRBJ2-5	NA	15	many	CASSLGLYGEETQYF	TGTGCCAGCAGCTTAGGGCTTTATGGGGAAGAGACCCAGTACTTC
TRBV7-9	TRBJ2-5	TRBD1	14	many	CASSFDREWETQYF	TGTGCCAGCAGCTTCGACAGGGAATGGGAGACCCAGTACTTC
TRBV7-9	TRBJ1-1	TRBD1	17	many	CASSPTSPDRANTEAFF	TGTGCCAGCAGCCCAACGTCTCCGGACAGGGCGAACACTGAAGCTTTCTTT
TRBV4-1	TRBJ1-2	NA	16	NA	CASSQDRGVKSYGYTF	TGCGCCAGCAGCCAAGATCGGGGGGTGAAATCCTATGGCTACACCTTC
TRBV24-1	TRBJ2-2	NA	14	many	CATSVSSGTGELFF	TGTGCCACCAGTGTCTCTTCCGGGACCGGGGAGCTGTTTTTT
TRBV5-1	TRBJ2-6	NA	15	many	CASTLGAPGANVLTF	TGCGCCAGCACCCTAGGGGCTCCTGGGGCCAACGTCCTGACTTTC
TRBV19	TRBJ1-1	NA	17	NA	CASSAPRDPPRNTEAFF	TGTGCCAGTAGTGCCCCCAGGGATCCTCCCCGGAACACTGAAGCTTTCTTT
TRBV25-1	TRBJ1-6	NA	12	many	CASQDKRSPLHF	TGTGCCAGTCAAGACAAACGCTCACCCCTCCACTTT
TRBV12-3/TRBV12-4	TRBJ2-7	NA	14	many	CASSLSGARDEQYF	TGTGCCAGCAGTTTATCAGGGGCCAGGGACGAGCAGTACTTC
TRBV11-1	TRBJ2-7	TRBD2	18	NA	CASSSRTSGRTNSYEQYF	TGTGCCAGCAGTTCTCGGACTAGCGGGAGGACAAATTCCTACGAGCAGTACTTC
TRBV18	TRBJ2-7	TRBD1	15	many	CASSPDRVLSYEQYF	TGTGCCAGCTCACCTGACAGGGTTTTATCCTACGAGCAGTACTTC
TRBV9	TRBJ2-3	NA	14	many	CASSVGYGTDTQYF	TGTGCCAGCAGCGTAGGCTACGGCACAGATACGCAGTATTTT
TRBV2	TRBJ1-1	TRBD1	15	NA	CASSELGQGRTEAFF	TGTGCCAGCAGTGAATTGGGACAGGGAAGGACTGAAGCTTTCTTT
TRBV5-1	TRBJ2-7	NA	12	many	CASSRDAYEQYF	TGCGCCAGCAGCCGGGACGCCTACGAGCAGTACTTC
TRBV7-2	TRBJ2-7	TRBD1	13	many	CASTSLRGLEQYF	TGTGCCAGCACATCGCTAAGGGGGCTCGAGCAGTACTTC
TRBV28	TRBJ2-7	NA	17	many	CASSLPSGAGYVDEQYF	TGTGCCAGCAGTTTACCCTCGGGGGCAGGGTATGTCGACGAGCAGTACTTC
TRBV24-1	TRBJ2-2	NA	14	few	CATSASENAGELFF	TGTGCCACCAGTGCCAGCGAGAATGCCGGGGAGCTGTTTTTT
TRBV28	TRBJ2-2	NA	14	many	CASRGLTNTGELFF	TGTGCCAGCAGAGGTCTAACGAACACCGGGGAGCTGTTTTTT
TRBV2	TRBJ1-1	NA	18	many	CASSPPRGLTGRNTEAFF	TGTGCCAGCAGTCCACCCCGGGGACTAACAGGAAGGAACACTGAAGCTTTCTTT
TRBV12-3/TRBV12-4	TRBJ2-7	TRBD1	14	many	CASTQTGIGYEQYF	TGTGCCAGCACCCAGACAGGGATCGGTTACGAGCAGTACTTC
TRBV27	TRBJ2-7	TRBD2	16	many	CASSLSDTSGTYEQYF	TGTGCCAGCAGTTTATCGGATACTAGCGGGACCTACGAGCAGTACTTC
TRBV14	TRBJ2-2	NA	16	NA	CASSHIALAFAGELFF	TGTGCCAGCAGCCATATCGCCCTGGCCTTCGCCGGGGAGCTGTTTTTT
TRBV5-1	TRBJ2-2	TRBD1	16	NA	CASSSDRGADTGELFF	TGCGCCAGCAGCTCGGACAGGGGGGCTGACACCGGGGAGCTGTTTTTT
TRBV20-1	TRBJ2-4	NA	14	NA	CSANPGGKGNIQYF	TGCAGTGCTAACCCCGGAGGGAAGGGGAACATTCAGTACTTC
TRBV4-2	TRBJ2-7	NA	15	few	CASSQDAGQQYEQYF	TGTGCCAGCAGCCAAGATGCGGGACAGCAGTACGAGCAGTACTTC
TRBV6-2/TRBV6-3	TRBJ1-1	NA	13	NA	CASRLGQYTEAFF	TGTGCCAGCAGGCTCGGACAATACACTGAAGCTTTCTTT
TRBV29-1	TRBJ1-1	NA	13	many	CSVEAGLKNEAFF	TGCAGCGTTGAAGCCGGACTCAAGAACGAAGCTTTCTTT
TRBV28	TRBJ1-1	TRBD1	13	many	CASGSRDSPEAFF	TGTGCCAGCGGTTCTCGGGACAGCCCTGAAGCTTTCTTT
TRBV9	TRBJ1-1	NA	13	few	CASSVGVATEAFF	TGTGCCAGCAGCGTAGGGGTTGCCACTGAAGCTTTCTTT
TRBV19	TRBJ1-2	NA	15	many	CASSMGNRANYGYTF	TGTGCCAGTAGTATGGGGAATAGAGCTAACTATGGCTACACCTTC
TRBV24-1	TRBJ2-5	NA	13	many	CATSDSHRETQYF	TGTGCCACCAGTGACTCTCACCGAGAGACCCAGTACTTC
TRBV19	TRBJ2-2	TRBD2	21	many	CASSSSSLAGGTLGNTGELFF	TGTGCCAGTAGTTCCTCCTCCTTAGCGGGAGGGACCTTGGGGAACACCGGGGAGCTGTTTTTT
TRBV9	TRBJ1-3	NA	15	few	CASSVDGHSGNTIYF	TGTGCCAGCAGCGTAGACGGACACTCTGGAAACACCATATATTTT
TRBV12-3/TRBV12-4	TRBJ2-7	NA	13	many	CASSLGQDHEQYF	TGTGCCAGCAGTTTGGGTCAGGACCACGAGCAGTACTTC
TRBV28	TRBJ2-5	TRBD2	16	many	CASSSPPGGRMETQYF	TGTGCCAGCAGTTCCCCTCCGGGCGGGAGAATGGAGACCCAGTACTTC
TRBV4-1	TRBJ1-5	NA	15	few	CASSQGQIANQPQHF	TGCGCCAGCAGCCAAGGACAGATCGCGAATCAGCCCCAGCATTTT
TRBV27	TRBJ1-1	NA	14	many	CASSLGDSDTEAFF	TGTGCCAGCAGTTTGGGGGACTCGGACACTGAAGCTTTCTTT
TRBV28	TRBJ2-7	NA	14	NA	CASSSIRETYEQYF	TGTGCCAGCAGTTCAATCCGGGAAACCTACGAGCAGTACTTC
TRBV29-1	TRBJ2-5	NA	11	NA	CSVSNERIQYF	TGCAGCGTTTCGAACGAACGGATCCAGTACTTC
TRBV9	TRBJ2-5	NA	15	NA	CASSVIDGLQGTQYF	TGTGCCAGCAGCGTAATCGACGGTCTCCAAGGGACCCAGTACTTC
TRBV15	TRBJ1-2	TRBD1	14	NA	CATSRDPGQIGYTF	TGTGCCACCAGCAGAGATCCGGGACAGATTGGCTACACCTTC
TRBV4-1	TRBJ2-4	NA	13	few	CASSQVRENIQYF	TGCGCCAGCAGCCAAGTTCGGGAAAACATTCAGTACTTC
TRBV29-1	TRBJ1-1	NA	12	many	CSGGQGGWEAFF	TGCAGCGGGGGGCAAGGAGGTTGGGAAGCTTTCTTT